This T cell receptor beta chain originates from a study of cytomegalovirus exposure and HLA in healthy donors. V trimming: 3 bases; J trimming: 3 bases; junction bases outside the gene matches: 5. The CDR3 runs 14 residues. Germline V gene lookup returns CDR1 LNHDA and CDR2 SQIVND (reference sequence). TCRdb's table, derived via immunoSEQ multiplex PCR, lists solely in-frame clones and lacks some. The table includes 150,000 to 200,000 clones, approximately 85% detected once. The TCR was taken from a woman aged 18-29 years in good health and CMV-seronegative. The sequenced sample consisted of PBMCs. The chain combines TRBV19 with TRBJ2-7; 7 bases are a match to TRBD1. In DNA, the CDR3 is TGTGCCAGTAGTATTCGACAGGGTGGCTACGAGCAGTACTTC. It encodes CASSIRQGGYEQYF.